The rows below give T cell receptor beta chains drawn from one sample of a study of T cell changes during pregnancy in multiple sclerosis. Repertoires were generated with immunoSEQ multiplex PCR, while TCRdb's copy carries only in-frame clones and drops some. This table has approximately 70,000 clones, about nine tenths appearing once. The starting material was peripheral blood, obtained in the third trimester of pregnancy. All receptors come from a female donor in good health, enrolled as a control in a pregnancy study. The CDR3 runs from the conserved cysteine through the conserved F or W. A D gene is named only where the DNA matches it firmly. The size entry is marked missing in some rows and otherwise reads once, few, many or a size class.

v_gene,j_gene,abundance,d_gene,CDR3aa,CDR3nt
TRBV7-9,TRBJ1-2,NA,TRBD1,CASSWETGGGYTF,TGTGCCAGCAGCTGGGAAACAGGGGGTGGCTACACCTTC
TRBV10-1,TRBJ2-2,NA,NA,CAAPVWANTGELFF,TGCGCCGCACCTGTTTGGGCAAACACCGGGGAGCTGTTTTTT
TRBV7-9,TRBJ1-5,NA,TRBD1,CASSPPGGQGRNQPQHF,TGTGCCAGCAGCCCCCCTGGGGGACAGGGACGCAATCAGCCCCAGCATTTT
TRBV7-6,TRBJ1-2,NA,TRBD1,CASSPRQGVGGYTF,TGTGCCAGCAGCCCCAGACAGGGCGTCGGTGGCTACACCTTC
TRBV7-9,TRBJ1-1,few,NA,CASSRGGGTEAFF,TGTGCCAGCAGCCGGGGGGGAGGCACTGAAGCTTTCTTT
TRBV27,TRBJ1-2,NA,TRBD1,CASSALTGLHGYTF,TGTGCCAGCAGTGCCTTGACAGGGTTACATGGCTACACCTTC
TRBV25-1,TRBJ1-4,NA,TRBD1,CASSEGSGGREKLFF,TGTGCCAGCAGTGAAGGTTCAGGGGGCCGAGAAAAACTGTTTTTT
TRBV6-1,TRBJ1-3,NA,NA,CASRNRGTGNTIYF,TGTGCCAGCAGAAACCGGGGGACGGGAAACACCATATATTTT
TRBV6-1,TRBJ1-4,NA,TRBD1,CASSQDRGDEKLFF,TGTGCCAGCAGCCAGGACAGGGGAGATGAAAAACTGTTTTTT
TRBV2,TRBJ2-7,NA,TRBD1,CASSLGQGADEQYF,TGTGCCAGCAGTCTTGGACAGGGGGCAGACGAGCAGTACTTC
TRBV6-1,TRBJ1-6,NA,NA,CASSEISSSYNSPLHF,TGTGCCAGCAGTGAGATCTCGAGCTCCTATAATTCACCCCTCCACTTT
TRBV2,TRBJ2-3,NA,TRBD2,CATEATSGITDTQYF,TGTGCCACTGAAGCGACTAGCGGTATCACAGATACGCAGTATTTT
TRBV19,TRBJ2-3,NA,NA,CASSLGILADTQYF,TGTGCCAGTAGCCTCGGGATCTTGGCGGATACGCAGTATTTT
TRBV7-9,TRBJ1-1,once,NA,CASSSQGNTEAFF,TGTGCCAGCAGCTCACAGGGGAACACTGAAGCTTTCTTT
TRBV4-2,TRBJ2-5,NA,TRBD2,CASSQESSGGPEETQYF,TGTGCCAGCAGCCAAGAATCGAGCGGGGGACCAGAAGAGACCCAGTACTTC
TRBV19,TRBJ2-3,NA,NA,CASSILQRSTDTQYF,TGTGCCAGTAGTATACTTCAGCGGAGCACAGATACGCAGTATTTT
TRBV14,TRBJ1-2,NA,NA,CASSQDLRDSQSYTF,TGTGCCAGCAGCCAAGATTTACGAGACAGCCAAAGCTACACCTTC
TRBV18,TRBJ2-7,NA,TRBD1,CASSGRQGASYEQYF,TGTGCCAGCTCTGGGCGACAGGGGGCTTCCTACGAGCAGTACTTC
TRBV7-6,TRBJ1-3,NA,NA,CASSSRPAASGNTIYF,TGTGCCAGCAGCTCTCGCCCGGCAGCGAGCGGAAACACCATATATTTT
TRBV20-1,TRBJ1-2,NA,NA,CSARDGRYTF,TGCAGTGCTAGAGATGGGAGATACACCTTC
TRBV7-8,TRBJ1-4,once,TRBD1,CASSLGHRGQGKLFF,TGTGCCAGCAGCTTAGGTCATAGGGGGCAGGGAAAACTGTTTTTT
TRBV28,TRBJ2-7,NA,NA,CASSLDRPSSYEQYF,TGTGCCAGCAGTTTAGACCGTCCTAGCTCCTACGAGCAGTACTTC
TRBV6-4,TRBJ2-1,NA,TRBD2,CASRPGTRGCEQFF,TGTGCCAGCAGGCCCGGGACTAGGGGTTGTGAGCAGTTCTTC
TRBV5-1,TRBJ2-1,NA,NA,CASSWTLGGNEQFF,TGCGCCAGCAGCTGGACCCTAGGCGGGAATGAGCAGTTCTTC
TRBV7-2,TRBJ2-7,NA,NA,CASSLEAGGYEQYF,TGTGCCAGCAGCTTAGAAGCCGGGGGCTACGAGCAGTACTTC
TRBV7-9,TRBJ1-1,NA,NA,CASSLLQATEAFF,TGTGCCAGCAGCTTACTCCAAGCCACTGAAGCTTTCTTT
TRBV7-6,TRBJ2-7,once,NA,CASSDQGLGTYEQYF,TGTGCCAGCAGCGACCAGGGTCTAGGGACCTACGAGCAGTACTTC
TRBV15,TRBJ1-1,NA,TRBD1,CATSRADRGDMNTEAFF,TGTGCCACCAGCAGAGCGGACAGGGGCGACATGAACACTGAAGCTTTCTTT
TRBV15,TRBJ2-6,NA,TRBD1,CATSAPGQGHGGANVLTF,TGTGCCACCAGCGCACCGGGACAGGGCCATGGGGGGGCCAACGTCCTGACTTTC
TRBV5-1,TRBJ1-4,NA,TRBD1,CASSPRTGGLRSQNEKLFF,TGCGCCAGCAGCCCAAGGACAGGGGGCCTACGTTCTCAAAATGAAAAACTGTTTTTT
TRBV27,TRBJ1-2,NA,NA,CASSRSVRGGYGYTF,TGTGCCAGCAGTCGTTCTGTACGAGGCGGCTATGGCTACACCTTC
TRBV5-6,TRBJ2-1,NA,TRBD1,CASSLIGDRDRFYNEQFF,TGTGCCAGCAGCTTGATAGGGGACCGGGACAGGTTCTACAATGAGCAGTTCTTC
TRBV5-1,TRBJ1-1,NA,NA,CASSLAGENTEAFF,TGCGCCAGCAGCTTGGCCGGGGAGAACACTGAAGCTTTCTTT
TRBV29-1,TRBJ2-7,NA,NA,CSVEARAVGGAGGTYEQYF,TGCAGCGTTGAAGCCCGGGCGGTAGGGGGCGCGGGGGGAACCTACGAGCAGTACTTC
TRBV27,TRBJ1-1,NA,TRBD1,CASSPGTGMNTEAFF,TGTGCCAGCAGTCCCGGGACAGGCATGAACACTGAAGCTTTCTTT
TRBV5-1,TRBJ2-3,NA,NA,CASSLDSVSDTQYF,TGCGCCAGCAGCTTGGATTCAGTTTCAGATACGCAGTATTTT
TRBV7-9,TRBJ1-2,NA,NA,CASSSSSGANYGYTF,TGTGCCAGCAGCTCCTCCTCCGGGGCTAACTATGGCTACACCTTC
TRBV4-2,TRBJ1-6,NA,TRBD1,CASSHASGTGNSPLHF,TGTGCCAGCAGCCACGCCTCCGGGACAGGGAATTCACCCCTCCACTTT
TRBV5-1,TRBJ2-6,NA,NA,CASSYSPGGQSSGANVLTF,TGCGCCAGCAGCTACTCTCCCGGTGGACAGTCCTCTGGGGCCAACGTCCTGACTTTC
TRBV5-1,TRBJ2-5,NA,NA,CASSRTPGQQETQYF,TGCGCCAGCAGTCGTACACCCGGACAGCAAGAGACCCAGTACTTC
TRBV7-9,TRBJ1-4,NA,NA,CASSREATREKLFF,TGTGCCAGCAGCAGGGAGGCAACTCGCGAAAAACTGTTTTTT
TRBV11-2,TRBJ2-5,NA,NA,CASSSQGGHKGETQYF,TGTGCCAGCAGCTCCCAGGGGGGACATAAGGGGGAGACCCAGTACTTC
TRBV27,TRBJ2-3,NA,TRBD2,CASKPLRIAGDFTDTQYF,TGTGCCAGCAAACCCCTCAGGATAGCGGGCGATTTCACAGATACGCAGTATTTT
TRBV6-5,TRBJ1-2,NA,NA,CASSYAAAYGYTF,TGTGCCAGCAGTTACGCGGCAGCATATGGCTACACCTTC
TRBV5-1,TRBJ2-5,NA,TRBD1,CASSSQGARETQYF,TGCGCCAGCAGCTCACAGGGGGCCCGTGAGACCCAGTACTTC
TRBV28,TRBJ1-1,NA,NA,CASEGSGTEAFF,TGTGCCTCGGAGGGTTCAGGGACTGAAGCTTTCTTT
TRBV27,TRBJ1-4,NA,TRBD1,CASRPGGPDATNEKLFF,TGTGCCAGCAGACCAGGGGGACCCGATGCAACTAATGAAAAACTGTTTTTT
TRBV7-9,TRBJ2-3,NA,NA,CASSFSSRTDTQYF,TGTGCCAGCAGCTTTTCTAGCCGCACAGATACGCAGTATTTT
TRBV5-3,TRBJ2-5,NA,NA,CARSARLGVQETQYF,TGTGCCAGAAGCGCCAGACTTGGAGTACAAGAGACCCAGTACTTC